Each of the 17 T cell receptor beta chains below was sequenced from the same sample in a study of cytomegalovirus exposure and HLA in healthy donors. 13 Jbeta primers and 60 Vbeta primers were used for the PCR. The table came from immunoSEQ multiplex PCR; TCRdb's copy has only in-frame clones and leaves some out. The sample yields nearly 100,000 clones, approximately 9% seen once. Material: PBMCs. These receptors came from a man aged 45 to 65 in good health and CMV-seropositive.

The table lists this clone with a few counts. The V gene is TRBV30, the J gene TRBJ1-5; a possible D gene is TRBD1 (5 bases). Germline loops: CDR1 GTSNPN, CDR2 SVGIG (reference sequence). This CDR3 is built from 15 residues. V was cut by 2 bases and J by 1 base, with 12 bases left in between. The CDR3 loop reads CAWSWEGLSNQPQHF. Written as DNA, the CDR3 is TGTGCCTGGAGTTGGGAGGGGCTCAGCAATCAGCCCCAGCATTTT.

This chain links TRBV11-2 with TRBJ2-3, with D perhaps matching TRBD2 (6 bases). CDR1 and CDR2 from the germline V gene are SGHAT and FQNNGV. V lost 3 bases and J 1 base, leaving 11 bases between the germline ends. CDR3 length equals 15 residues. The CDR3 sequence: CASSFRDSRTDTQYF. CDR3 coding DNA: TGTGCCAGCAGCTTCCGGGACTCTCGCACAGATACGCAGTATTTT.

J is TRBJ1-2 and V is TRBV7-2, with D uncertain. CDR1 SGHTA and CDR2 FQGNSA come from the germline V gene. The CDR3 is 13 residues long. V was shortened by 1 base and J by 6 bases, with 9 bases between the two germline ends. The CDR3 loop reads CASSLESGNGYTF. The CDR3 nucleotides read TGTGCCAGCAGCTTAGAGTCCGGGAATGGCTACACCTTC.

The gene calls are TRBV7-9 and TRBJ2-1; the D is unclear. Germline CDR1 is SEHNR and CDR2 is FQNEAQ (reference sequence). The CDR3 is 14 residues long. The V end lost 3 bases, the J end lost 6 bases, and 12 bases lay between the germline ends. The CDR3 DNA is TGTGCCAGCAGCTTGTCGGAGCTCTCCAATGAGCAGTTCTTC. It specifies CASSLSELSNEQFF.

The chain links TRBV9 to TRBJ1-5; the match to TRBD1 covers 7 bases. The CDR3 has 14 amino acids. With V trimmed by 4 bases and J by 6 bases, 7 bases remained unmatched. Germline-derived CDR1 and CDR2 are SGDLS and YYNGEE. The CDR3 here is CASSNRQGGQPQHF. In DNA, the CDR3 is TGTGCCAGCAGCAATCGACAGGGCGGTCAGCCCCAGCATTTT.

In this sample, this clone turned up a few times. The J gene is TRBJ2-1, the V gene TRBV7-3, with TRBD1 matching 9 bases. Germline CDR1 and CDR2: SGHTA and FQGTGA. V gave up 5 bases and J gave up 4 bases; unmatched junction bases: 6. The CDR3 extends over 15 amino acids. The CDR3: CASSRSGTGYNEQFF. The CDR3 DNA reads TGTGCCAGCAGCCGCTCCGGGACAGGGTACAATGAGCAGTTCTTC.

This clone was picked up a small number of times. CDR3 DNA sequence: TGTGCCAGCAGCCTAGGAATCAGCTCCTACGAGCAGTACTTC. Its translation is CASSLGISSYEQYF. The J gene is TRBJ2-7, the V gene TRBV7-2; no definite D call. The CDR3 has 14 amino acids. The ends were cut back, 5 bases at V and 0 bases at J, with 11 bases in the middle. CDR1 SGHTA and CDR2 FQGNSA come from the germline V gene.

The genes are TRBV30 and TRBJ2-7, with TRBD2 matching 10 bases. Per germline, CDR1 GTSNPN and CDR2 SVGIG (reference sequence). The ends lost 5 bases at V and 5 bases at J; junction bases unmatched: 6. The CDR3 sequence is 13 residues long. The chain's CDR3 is CAWEREGSNEQYF. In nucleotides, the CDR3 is TGTGCCTGGGAGCGGGAGGGAAGTAACGAGCAGTACTTC. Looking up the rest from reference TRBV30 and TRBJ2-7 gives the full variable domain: SQTIHQWPATLVQPVGSPLSLECTVEGTSNPNLYWYRQAAGRGLQLLFYSVGIGQISSEVPQNLSASRPQDRQFILSSKKLLLSDSGFYLCAWEREGSNEQYFGPGTRLTVT.

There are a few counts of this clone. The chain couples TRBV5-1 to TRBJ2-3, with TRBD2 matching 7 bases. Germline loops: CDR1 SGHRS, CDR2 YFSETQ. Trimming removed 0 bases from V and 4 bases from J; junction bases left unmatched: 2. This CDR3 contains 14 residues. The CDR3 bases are TGCGCCAGCAGCTTGGGCGGGAGTTCAGATACGCAGTATTTT. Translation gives CASSLGGSSDTQYF.

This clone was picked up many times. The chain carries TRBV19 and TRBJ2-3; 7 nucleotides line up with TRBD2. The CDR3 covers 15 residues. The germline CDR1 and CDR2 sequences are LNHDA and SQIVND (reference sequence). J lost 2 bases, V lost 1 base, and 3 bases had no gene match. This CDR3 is CASSIGLAITDTQYF. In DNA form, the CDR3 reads TGTGCCAGTAGTATAGGACTAGCTATCACAGATACGCAGTATTTT.

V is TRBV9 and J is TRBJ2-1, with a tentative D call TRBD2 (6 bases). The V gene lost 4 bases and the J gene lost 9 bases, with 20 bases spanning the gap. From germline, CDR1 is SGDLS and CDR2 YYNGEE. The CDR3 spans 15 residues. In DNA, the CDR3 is TGTGCCAGCAGCACACGAGGGGCGGGGTATGGTGAGCAGTTCTTC. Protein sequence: CASSTRGAGYGEQFF.

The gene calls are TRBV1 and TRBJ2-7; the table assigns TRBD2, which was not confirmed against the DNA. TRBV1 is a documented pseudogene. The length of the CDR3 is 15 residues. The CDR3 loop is CTSSQALADTYEQYF. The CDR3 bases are TGCACCAGCAGCCAAGCCCTAGCCGATACCTACGAGCAGTACTTC.

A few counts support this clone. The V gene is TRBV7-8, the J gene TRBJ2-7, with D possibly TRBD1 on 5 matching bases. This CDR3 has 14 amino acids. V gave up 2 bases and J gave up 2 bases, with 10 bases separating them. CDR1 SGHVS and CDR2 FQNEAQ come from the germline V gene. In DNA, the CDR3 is TGTGCCAGCAGCTTAAGGGGTAGTCCCTACGAGCAGTACTTC. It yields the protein CASSLRGSPYEQYF.

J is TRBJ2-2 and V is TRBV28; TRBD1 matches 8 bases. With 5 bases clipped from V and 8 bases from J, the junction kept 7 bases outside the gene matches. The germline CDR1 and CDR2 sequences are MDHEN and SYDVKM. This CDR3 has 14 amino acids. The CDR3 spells CASSRDRGLGELFF. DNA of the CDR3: TGTGCCAGCAGTCGCGACAGGGGTCTGGGGGAGCTGTTTTTT.

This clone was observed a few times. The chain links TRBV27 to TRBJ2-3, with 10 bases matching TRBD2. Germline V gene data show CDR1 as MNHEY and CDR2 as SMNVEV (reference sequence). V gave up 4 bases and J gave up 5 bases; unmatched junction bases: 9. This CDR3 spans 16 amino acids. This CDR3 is CASSSREREGGDTQYF. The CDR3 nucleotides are TGTGCCAGCAGTTCCCGCGAGCGGGAGGGGGGAGATACGCAGTATTTT.

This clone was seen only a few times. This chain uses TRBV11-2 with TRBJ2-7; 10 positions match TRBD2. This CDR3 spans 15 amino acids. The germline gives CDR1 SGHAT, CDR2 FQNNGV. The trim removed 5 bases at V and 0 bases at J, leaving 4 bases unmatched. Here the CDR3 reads CASSPSSGSSYEQYF. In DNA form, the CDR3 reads TGTGCCAGCAGCCCCTCTAGCGGGAGCTCCTACGAGCAGTACTTC.

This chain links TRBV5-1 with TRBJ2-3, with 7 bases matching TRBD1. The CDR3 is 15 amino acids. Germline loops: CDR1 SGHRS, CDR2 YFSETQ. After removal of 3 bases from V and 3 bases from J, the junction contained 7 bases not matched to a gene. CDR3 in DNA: TGCGCCAGCAGCTCCTCAGACAGGGAAACAGATACGCAGTATTTT. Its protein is CASSSSDRETDTQYF.